This is a list of T cell receptor beta chains from one sample in a study of T cells in Graves' hyperthyroidism and ophthalmopathy. TCRdb ran MiXCR on the multiplex PCR reads and lists one entry per CDR3 protein. The repertoire includes hundreds of thousands of distinct CDR3 sequences, about 15% of them detected once, and around 55% sits in the top ten. The sample consisted of blood. The receptors shown here come from a woman aged 60-75 years with Graves' ophthalmopathy. Each CDR3 is given with its conserved first and last residue. Each record gives: V gene, J gene, clone size, CDR3 protein. Size is omitted from some rows. Given values are once, few, many or a class for expanded clones.

>TRBV7-9|TRBJ1-2|.
CASSLTGTGRGGYTF
>TRBV7-2|TRBJ2-7|many
CASSLAGTGVYEQYF
>TRBV24-1|TRBJ2-1|.
CATSDFRSGGNEQFF
>TRBV4-3|TRBJ1-5|.
CASSDGQGSQPQHF
>TRBV9|TRBJ1-1|many
CASSVLERPNTEAFF
>TRBV7-9|TRBJ2-5|many
CASSFEGRWETQYF
>TRBV20-1|TRBJ2-3|few
CSARDYAGRMDTQYF
>TRBV5-5|TRBJ1-6|few
CASSLREANSPLHF
>TRBV3-1|TRBJ2-3|.
CASSQAGVRVDTQYF
>TRBV10-3|TRBJ1-3|.
CAISEDRYTIYF
>TRBV2|TRBJ1-5|few
CASRRGDGDQPQHF
>TRBV24-1|TRBJ1-1|many
CATRREGITEAFF
>TRBV30|TRBJ2-3|.
CAWSKGVMATQYF
>TRBV7-2|TRBJ2-2|few
CASSQTGTAVSGELFF
>TRBV7-9|TRBJ1-4|many
CASSAGTGPTELFF
>TRBV5-1|TRBJ2-1|many
CASSPWDGKGEQFF
>TRBV7-2|TRBJ1-5|many
CASSAWDRGAQPQHF
>TRBV6-1|TRBJ1-2|many
CASSTHTGGAKGYTF
>TRBV7-2|TRBJ1-2|few
CTSSSGTGRHYGYTF
>TRBV5-1|TRBJ2-1|many
CASSFERGGTNEQFF
>TRBV5-6|TRBJ2-6|.
CASSLWQASTGANVLTF
>TRBV7-9|TRBJ2-3|many
CASSLNSGTDTQYF
>TRBV12-3/TRBV12-4|TRBJ1-1|.
CASSFIASGRVAEAFF
>TRBV4-2|TRBJ2-3|few
CASSPGRDTQYF
>TRBV15|TRBJ1-6|many
CATSNLGTANSPLHF
>TRBV5-1|TRBJ1-1|few
CATQGQENTEAFF
>TRBV4-2|TRBJ1-4|many
CASSQVALSSATNEKLFF
>TRBV7-2|TRBJ1-5|many
CASSRQAQPQHF
>TRBV16|TRBJ2-2|few
CASSQTSSGELFF